These T cell receptor beta chains were read from a single sample in a study of blood T cells in healthy people across ages. MiXCR was run by TCRdb on the 5' RACE reads, yielding one entry per CDR3 protein. This sample has 790,000 or so distinct CDR3 sequences, with more than 50% found just once. The sample was blood. These receptors were obtained from a man between 40 and 49 years old in good health. Both conserved end residues are part of each CDR3. The D gene is left open where the match is weak. Only part of the rows carry a size: once, few, many, or a class if the clone is expanded.

>.|.|TRBV2|TRBJ1-1
CARTGSRGTEAFF
TGTGCCAGGACCGGTAGCAGAGGGACTGAAGCTTTCTTT
>.|TRBD2|TRBV15|TRBJ2-3
CATSTGTSGSTDTQYF
TGTGCCACCAGCACAGGGACTAGCGGGAGCACAGATACGCAGTATTTT
>.|TRBD1|TRBV11-3|TRBJ1-2
CAGSFSGTGDGYTF
TGTGCCGGCAGCTTTTCGGGGACAGGGGATGGCTACACCTTC
>.|.|TRBV7-2|TRBJ2-1
CASSSRGVNEQFF
TGTGCCAGCAGCTCGAGGGGAGTCAATGAGCAGTTCTTC
>.|.|TRBV29-1|TRBJ2-1
CSVGSRGTDEQFF
TGCAGCGTTGGATCCAGGGGCACAGATGAGCAGTTCTTC
>.|.|TRBV7-7|TRBJ1-5
CASSLRVNQPQHF
TGTGCCAGCAGCTTAAGAGTCAATCAGCCCCAGCATTTT
>.|.|TRBV5-1|TRBJ2-2
CASGPGVDTGELFF
TGCGCCAGCGGACCAGGGGTTGACACCGGGGAGCTGTTTTTT
>.|TRBD2|TRBV5-1|TRBJ2-5
CASSGLADQETQYF
TGCGCCAGCAGCGGACTAGCGGACCAAGAGACCCAGTACTTC
>.|.|TRBV7-8|TRBJ2-3
CASSLEMLAETTTDTQYF
TGTGCCAGCAGCTTAGAAATGTTGGCCGAGACAACTACAGATACGCAGTATTTT
>.|.|TRBV20-1|TRBJ1-6
CSARPSGGAPSSYNSPLHF
TGCAGTGCTAGACCGTCGGGGGGCGCGCCTAGCTCCTATAATTCACCCCTCCACTTT
>.|.|TRBV28|TRBJ2-7
CASSFESGVIRQYF
TGTGCCAGCAGTTTCGAATCAGGGGTAATTAGGCAGTACTTC
>few|.|TRBV4-1|TRBJ2-4
CASSPSTGTLNIQYF
TGCGCCAGCAGCCCCTCGACAGGGACTTTAAACATTCAGTACTTC
>.|.|TRBV7-9|TRBJ1-1
CASRGWQRTEAFF
TGTGCCAGCAGAGGGTGGCAGCGCACTGAAGCTTTCTTT
>few|.|TRBV6-4|TRBJ2-1
CASSGGGASNEQFF
TGTGCCAGCAGTGGGGGGGGGGCTTCGAATGAGCAGTTCTTC
>once|.|TRBV10-3|TRBJ2-7
CASGVGGEQYF
TGTGCCTCAGGGGTTGGGGGGGAGCAGTACTTC
>.|TRBD1|TRBV10-3|TRBJ1-2
CATIPGQGEFYYGYTF
TGTGCCACTATCCCGGGACAGGGGGAGTTTTACTATGGCTACACCTTC
>.|TRBD1|TRBV5-5|TRBJ2-1
CASSWDRGSNNEQFF
TGTGCCAGCAGCTGGGACAGGGGGAGTAACAATGAGCAGTTCTTC